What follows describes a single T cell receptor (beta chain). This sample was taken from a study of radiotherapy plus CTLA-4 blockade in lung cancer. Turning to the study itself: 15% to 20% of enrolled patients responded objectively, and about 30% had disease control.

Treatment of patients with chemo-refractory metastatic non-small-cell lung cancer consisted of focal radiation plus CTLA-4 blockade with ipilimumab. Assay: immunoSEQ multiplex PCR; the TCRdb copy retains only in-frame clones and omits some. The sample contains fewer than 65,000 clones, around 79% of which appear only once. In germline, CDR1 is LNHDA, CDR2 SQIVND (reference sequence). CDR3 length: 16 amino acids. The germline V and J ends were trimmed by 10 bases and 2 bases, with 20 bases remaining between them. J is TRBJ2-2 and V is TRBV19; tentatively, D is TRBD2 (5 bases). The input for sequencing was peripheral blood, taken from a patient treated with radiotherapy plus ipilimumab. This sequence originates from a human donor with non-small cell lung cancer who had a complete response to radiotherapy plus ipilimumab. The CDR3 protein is CATSGMTKLNTGELFF. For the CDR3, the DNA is TGTGCCACTTCCGGGATGACCAAGTTAAACACCGGGGAGCTGTTTTTT.